This T cell receptor (beta chain) came from a study of blood T cell repertoires in COVID-19. J gave up 5 bases and V 0 bases, and 9 bases lay outside the gene matches. Germline V lookup: CDR1 GTSNPN, CDR2 SVGIG (reference sequence). The CDR3 has 15 amino acids. The repertoire was sequenced with immunoSEQ multiplex PCR; TCRdb's copy has only in-frame clones and lacks some. The sample holds 90,000 to 120,000 clones, roughly 80% seen once. The specimen was peripheral blood. The receptor comes from a man in his fifties or sixties with acute or convalescent COVID-19. The chain joins TRBV30 to TRBJ1-1; TRBD1 agrees at 7 bases. The CDR3, as DNA: TGTGCCTGGAGTGTCCTGGACAGGTCGGGAACTGAAGCTTTCTTT. Translating it yields CAWSVLDRSGTEAFF. The whole variable domain, filled in from reference TRBV30 and TRBJ1-1, reads SQTIHQWPATLVQPVGSPLSLECTVEGTSNPNLYWYRQAAGRGLQLLFYSVGIGQISSEVPQNLSASRPQDRQFILSSKKLLLSDSGFYLCAWSVLDRSGTEAFFGQGTRLTVV.